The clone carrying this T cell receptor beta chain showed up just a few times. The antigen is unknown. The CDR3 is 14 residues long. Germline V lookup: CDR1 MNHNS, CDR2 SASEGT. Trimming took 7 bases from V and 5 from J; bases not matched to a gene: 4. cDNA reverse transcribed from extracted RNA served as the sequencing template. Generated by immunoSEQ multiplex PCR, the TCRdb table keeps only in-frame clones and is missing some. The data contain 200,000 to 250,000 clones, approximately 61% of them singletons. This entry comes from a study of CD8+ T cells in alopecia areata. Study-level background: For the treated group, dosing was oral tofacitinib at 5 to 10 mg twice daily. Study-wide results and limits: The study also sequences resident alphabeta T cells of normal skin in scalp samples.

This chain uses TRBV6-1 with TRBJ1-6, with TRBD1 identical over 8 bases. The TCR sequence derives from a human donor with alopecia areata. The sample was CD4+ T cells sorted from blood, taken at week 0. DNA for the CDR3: TGTGCCAGCACCTCGACAGGGGATAATTCACCCCTCCACTTT. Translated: CASTSTGDNSPLHF.